The clone carrying this T cell receptor beta chain was observed many times. Its antigen is still unknown. This record comes from a study of metastatic and nonmetastatic thyroid tumors. General study findings and limits: Reports indicated that malignant thyroid tumors showed significantly higher TCR beta diversity than benign nodules did, in blood and tumor.

CDR1 is DFQATT, CDR2 SNEGSKA, per germline (reference sequence). This CDR3 is 16 amino acids long. With V trimmed by 4 bases and J by 0 bases, 8 bases remained unmatched. Per the original methods: Clinicopathological groups supplied CDR3 differences that were used to build a distant-metastasis classifier for papillary thyroid cancer. TCRdb ran MiXCR on the PCR reads. The V and J calls and clone size are TCRdb's, not the authors'. Of 25,000 to 30,000 clones in the sample, under 25% are singletons; the top ten hold approximately 15%. No patient had received any treatment before thyroid surgery. The sequenced material came from blood. The TCR sequence derives from a female donor with papillary thyroid cancer or a benign thyroid nodule (not recorded which). Some clones in this sample may be carry-over from other donors' samples. The chain is built from TRBV20-1 and TRBJ2-1; 8 nucleotides match TRBD1. CDR3: CSAIRTGTGSYNEQFF. The CDR3 coding sequence is TGCAGTGCTATAAGGACCGGGACAGGCTCCTACAATGAGCAGTTCTTC.